The rows below give T cell receptor beta chains drawn from one sample of a study of cytomegalovirus exposure and HLA in healthy donors. TCRdb keeps only in-frame clones here, not all; method: immunoSEQ multiplex PCR. The data show approximately 200,000 clones, over 65% seen once. Sequencing was done on a sample of PBMCs. Receptors were obtained from a man aged 35-49 years in good health and CMV-seronegative. CDR3s include the opening cysteine and the closing phenylalanine or tryptophan. Fields, in order: clone size, V gene, J gene, D gene, CDR3 DNA, CDR3 protein. The D gene is left open where the match is weak. For some rows the clone size is stated as once, few or many, or as a class when expanded; others skip it.

>NA|TRBV12-5|TRBJ1-2|NA
TGTGCTAGTGGCCCGCAGGGTATCTATGGCTACACCTTC
CASGPQGIYGYTF
>NA|TRBV10-3|TRBJ2-5|TRBD2
TGTGCCATCAGAACTAGCGGGGGGGTCCAAGAGACCCAGTACTTC
CAIRTSGGVQETQYF
>NA|TRBV6-6|TRBJ1-2|TRBD1
TGTGCCAGCAGTTACTCCACAGGGGAAGGCTACACCTTC
CASSYSTGEGYTF
>NA|TRBV9|TRBJ2-5|NA
TGTGCCAGCAGCGTAGGAGGAGAGACCCAGTACTTC
CASSVGGETQYF
>NA|TRBV9|TRBJ2-2|NA
TGTGCCAGCAGCGTAGGTGGACTAAAAGGCACCGGGGAGCTGTTTTTT
CASSVGGLKGTGELFF
>NA|TRBV7-9|TRBJ2-5|TRBD2
TGTGCCAGCAGCTACGCGGGGGGCCAAGAGACCCAGTACTTC
CASSYAGGQETQYF
>NA|TRBV27|TRBJ1-1|NA
TGTGCCAGCAGTTTATTCCGGGGCACTGAAGCTTTCTTT
CASSLFRGTEAFF
>NA|TRBV7-9|TRBJ1-1|NA
TGTGCCAGCAGCACAACAGGGTACGCTTTCTTT
CASSTTGYAFF
>NA|TRBV2|TRBJ2-2|TRBD1
TGTGCCAGCAAGAAGGGGGCCTCGAACACCGGGGAGCTGTTTTTT
CASKKGASNTGELFF
>NA|TRBV30|TRBJ1-5|TRBD1
TGTGCCTGGAGCGGGACAGGGGCGAGCAATCAGCCCCAGCATTTT
CAWSGTGASNQPQHF
>NA|TRBV5-5|TRBJ2-1|TRBD2
TGTGCCAGCAGCTCTAGCGGGCTTACCTACAATGAGCAGTTCTTC
CASSSSGLTYNEQFF
>NA|TRBV6-1|TRBJ2-7|NA
TGTGCCAGCAGTGTCTGGACTGATAAGCTCGACGAGCAGTACTTC
CASSVWTDKLDEQYF
>NA|TRBV4-3|TRBJ1-5|NA
TGCGCCAGCAGCGACAGCCCCGAAGGTCAGCCCCAGCATTTT
CASSDSPEGQPQHF
>few|TRBV7-9|TRBJ2-7|NA
TGTGCCAGCAGCTCAGACAGAGTCTACGAGCAGTACTTC
CASSSDRVYEQYF
>few|TRBV6-1|TRBJ2-7|NA
TGTGCCAGCAGCCACTCGTGGTACGAGCAGTACTTC
CASSHSWYEQYF
>few|TRBV2|TRBJ1-1|NA
TGTGCCAGCATAATCAGGGTACGGAACACTGAAGCTTTCTTT
CASIIRVRNTEAFF
>NA|TRBV7-9|TRBJ2-5|TRBD2
TGTGCCAGCAGCTTAGCCCCAGCGGGGTACTTGATCCCCCGGGAGACCCAGTACTTC
CASSLAPAGYLIPRETQYF
>NA|TRBV29-1|TRBJ2-5|NA
TGCAGCGCCAGAGGGGGTGGGGAGACCCAGTACTTC
CSARGGGETQYF
>NA|TRBV6-1|TRBJ1-4|NA
TGTGCCAGCAGTGGACAGGTCAACGAAAAACTGTTTTTT
CASSGQVNEKLFF
>NA|TRBV13|TRBJ2-7|NA
TGTGCCAGCAGTCGCCCCGGAGGCTCCTACGAGCAGTACTTC
CASSRPGGSYEQYF
>few|TRBV11-3|TRBJ1-1|NA
TGTGCCAGCATCTCCAGAGGGGGAGACACTGAAGCTTTCTTT
CASISRGGDTEAFF
>NA|TRBV18|TRBJ2-5|NA
TGTGCCAGCTCACCACCGGGCGAGACCCAGTACTTC
CASSPPGETQYF
>few|TRBV12-5|TRBJ1-1|NA
TGTGCTAGTGGTTTGGTACTCTCGGGAAACACTGAAGCTTTCTTT
CASGLVLSGNTEAFF
>NA|TRBV5-1|TRBJ1-5|NA
TGCGCCAGCAGCCTCGACAGCCTCCGGCAGCCCCAGCATTTT
CASSLDSLRQPQHF
>NA|TRBV9|TRBJ2-2|TRBD1
TGTGCCAGCAGCGTCGGACAGGGGAGGGGCGGGGAGCTGTTTTTT
CASSVGQGRGGELFF
>NA|TRBV7-9|TRBJ2-1|TRBD1
TGTGCCAGCAGCCTAGGGACAGTTTGGGATGAGCAGTTCTTC
CASSLGTVWDEQFF
>few|TRBV10-3|TRBJ1-4|TRBD1
TGTGCCATCAGTGAGTCGGGAGACAGGGCAAATGAAAAACTGTTTTTT
CAISESGDRANEKLFF
>NA|TRBV30|TRBJ1-3|NA
TGTGCCTGGAGTGTCGGGGACTCTGGAAACACCATATATTTT
CAWSVGDSGNTIYF
>NA|TRBV7-3|TRBJ2-7|TRBD1
TGTGCCAGCAGCTTAGACCCAGGGGGCGTGGACGAGCAGTACTTC
CASSLDPGGVDEQYF
>NA|TRBV6-1|TRBJ2-1|NA
TGTGCCAGCAGTGTCCTTACTAGTATAATCTCCTACAATGAGCAGTTCTTC
CASSVLTSIISYNEQFF